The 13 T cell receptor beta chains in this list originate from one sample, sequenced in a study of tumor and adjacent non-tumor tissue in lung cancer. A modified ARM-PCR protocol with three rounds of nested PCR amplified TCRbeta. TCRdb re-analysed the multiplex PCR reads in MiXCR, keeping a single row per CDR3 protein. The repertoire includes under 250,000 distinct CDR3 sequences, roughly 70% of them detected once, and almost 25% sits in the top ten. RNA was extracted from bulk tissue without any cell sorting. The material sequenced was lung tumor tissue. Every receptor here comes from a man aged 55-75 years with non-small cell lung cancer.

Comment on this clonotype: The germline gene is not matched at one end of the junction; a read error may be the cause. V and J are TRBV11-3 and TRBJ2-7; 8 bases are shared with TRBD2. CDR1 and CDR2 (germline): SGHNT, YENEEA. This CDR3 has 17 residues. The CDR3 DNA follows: TGTGCCAGCATCTTAGATATCGCGGGGGGCCGTCTCTACGAGCAGTACTTC. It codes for CASILDIAGGRLYEQYF.

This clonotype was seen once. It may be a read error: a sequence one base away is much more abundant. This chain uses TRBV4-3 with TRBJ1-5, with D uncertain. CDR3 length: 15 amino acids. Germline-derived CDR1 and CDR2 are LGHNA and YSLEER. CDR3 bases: TGCGCCAGCAGCCAGAACACGGGCTCGGATCAGCTCCAGCATTTT. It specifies CASSQNTGSDQLQHF.

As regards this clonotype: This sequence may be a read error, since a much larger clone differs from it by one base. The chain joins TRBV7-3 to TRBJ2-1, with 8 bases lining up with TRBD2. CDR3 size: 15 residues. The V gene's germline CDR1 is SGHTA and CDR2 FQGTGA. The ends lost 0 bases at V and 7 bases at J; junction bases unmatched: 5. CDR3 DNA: TGTGCCAGCAGCTTAACGAGCGGGGGAAGGAATGAGCAGTTCTTC. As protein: CASSLTSGGRNEQFF.

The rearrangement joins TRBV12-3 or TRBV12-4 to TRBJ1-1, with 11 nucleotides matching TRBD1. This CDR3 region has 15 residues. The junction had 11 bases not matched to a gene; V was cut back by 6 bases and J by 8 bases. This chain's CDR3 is CASRSSGQGAKEAFF. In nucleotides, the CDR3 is TGTGCCAGCAGAAGTAGTGGACAGGGGGCAAAAGAAGCTTTCTTT.

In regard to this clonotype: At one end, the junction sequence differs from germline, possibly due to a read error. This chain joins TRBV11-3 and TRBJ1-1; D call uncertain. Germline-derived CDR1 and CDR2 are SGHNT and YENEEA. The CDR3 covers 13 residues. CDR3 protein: CASSPRIPTEALF. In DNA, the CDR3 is TGTGCCAGCAGCCCCAGGATCCCCACTGAAGCTCTCTTT. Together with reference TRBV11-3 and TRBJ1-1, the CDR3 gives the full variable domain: EAGVVQSPRYKIIEKKQPVAFWCNPISGHNTLYWYLQNLGQGPELLIRYENEEAVDDSQLPKDRFSAERLKGVDSTLKIQPAELGDSAVYLCASSPRIPTEALFGQGTRLTVV.

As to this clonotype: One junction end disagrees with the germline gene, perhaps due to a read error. CDR3 sequence: CVSSPRDRDYEQYF. CDR3 nucleotide sequence: TGTGTCAGCAGCCCGCGGGACAGGGACTACGAACAGTACTTC. V gene TRBV11-3 combines with J gene TRBJ2-7; 9 bases match TRBD1. The CDR3 is 14 amino acids. Germline CDR1 reads SGHNT; CDR2 reads YENEEA.

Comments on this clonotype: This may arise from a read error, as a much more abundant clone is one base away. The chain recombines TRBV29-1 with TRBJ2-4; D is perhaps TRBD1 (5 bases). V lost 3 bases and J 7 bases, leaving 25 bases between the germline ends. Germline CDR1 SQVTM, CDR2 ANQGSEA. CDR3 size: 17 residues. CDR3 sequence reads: CSVDSQWPGLEWNIQYF. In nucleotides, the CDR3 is TGCAGCGTTGATTCCCAGTGGCCAGGGCTTGAGTGGAACATTCAGTACTTC.

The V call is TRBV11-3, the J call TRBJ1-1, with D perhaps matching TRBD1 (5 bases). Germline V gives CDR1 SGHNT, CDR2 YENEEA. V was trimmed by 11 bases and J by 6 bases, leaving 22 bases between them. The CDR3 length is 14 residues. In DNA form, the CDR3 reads TGTGCCGGCGGCTCCGAGGGGAGGTGGTCTGAAGCTTTCTTT. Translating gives CAGGSEGRWSEAFF.

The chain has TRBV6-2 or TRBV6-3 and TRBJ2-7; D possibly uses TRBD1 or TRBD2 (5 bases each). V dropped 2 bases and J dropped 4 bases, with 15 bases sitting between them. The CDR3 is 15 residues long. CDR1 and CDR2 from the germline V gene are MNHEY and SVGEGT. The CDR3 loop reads CASSYIHEGRYEQYF. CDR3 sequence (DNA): TGTGCCAGCAGTTACATCCACGAGGGGAGATACGAGCAGTACTTC.

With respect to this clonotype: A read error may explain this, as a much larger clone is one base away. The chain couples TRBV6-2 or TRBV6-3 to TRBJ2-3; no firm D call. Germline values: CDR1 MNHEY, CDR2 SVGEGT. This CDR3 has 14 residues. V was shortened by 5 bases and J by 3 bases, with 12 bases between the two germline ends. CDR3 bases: TGTGCCAGCAGTAGCACCGGGTTGACAGATACGCAGTATTTT. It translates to CASSSTGLTDTQYF.

The CDR3 region is CSGSPPQGRGETQYF. The CDR3 DNA reads TGCAGTGGTAGCCCTCCCCAGGGGCGGGGGGAGACCCAGTACTTC. The V gene is TRBV20-1, the J gene TRBJ2-5, with D tentatively TRBD2 (7 bases). The germline gives CDR1 DFQATT, CDR2 SNEGSKA (reference sequence). The ends were cut back, 7 bases at V and 5 bases at J, with 23 bases in the middle. The CDR3 extends over 15 amino acids.

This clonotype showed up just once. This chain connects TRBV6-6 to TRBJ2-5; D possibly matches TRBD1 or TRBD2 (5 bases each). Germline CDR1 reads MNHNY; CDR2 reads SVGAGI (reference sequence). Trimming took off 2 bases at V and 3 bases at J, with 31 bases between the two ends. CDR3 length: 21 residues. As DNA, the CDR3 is TGTGCCAGCAGTTACCCCCTTCGAAGCAGCTGGCTACTAGGGGACGAAGAGACCCAGTACTTC. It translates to CASSYPLRSSWLLGDEETQYF.

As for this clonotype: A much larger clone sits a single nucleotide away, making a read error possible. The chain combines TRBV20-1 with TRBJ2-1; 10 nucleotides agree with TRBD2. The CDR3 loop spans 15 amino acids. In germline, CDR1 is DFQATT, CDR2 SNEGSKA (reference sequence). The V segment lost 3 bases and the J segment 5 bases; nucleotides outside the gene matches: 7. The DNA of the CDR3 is TGCAGTGCTAGCCAACTAGCGGGGAGGAACAATGAGCAGTTCTTC. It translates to CSASQLAGRNNEQFF.